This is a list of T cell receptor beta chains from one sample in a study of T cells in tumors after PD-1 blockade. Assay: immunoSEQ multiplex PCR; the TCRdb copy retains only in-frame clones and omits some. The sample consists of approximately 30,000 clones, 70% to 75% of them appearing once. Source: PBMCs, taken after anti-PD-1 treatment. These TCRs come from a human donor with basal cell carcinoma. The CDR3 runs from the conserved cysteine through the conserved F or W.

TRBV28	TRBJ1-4	CASSGVGTNEKLFF
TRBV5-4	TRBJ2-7	CASSRGAEDEQYF
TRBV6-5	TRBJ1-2	CASTYGGMGQGGYTF
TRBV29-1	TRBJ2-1	CSVEVRYNEQFF
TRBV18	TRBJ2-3	CASSPTDKNTQYF
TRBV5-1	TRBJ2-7	CASSLPRDTGEQYF
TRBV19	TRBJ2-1	CASSLAGSYNEQFF
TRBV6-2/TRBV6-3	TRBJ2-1	CASSYGRSGGNEQFF
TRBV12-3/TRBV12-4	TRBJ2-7	CASSGDSYEQYF
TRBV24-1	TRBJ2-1	CATSDPGQVNEQFF
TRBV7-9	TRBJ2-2	CASSLSRGGAVDTGELFF
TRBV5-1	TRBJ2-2	CPSSRTHAGGMNTGELFF
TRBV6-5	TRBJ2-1	CASSFVLSSYNEQFF
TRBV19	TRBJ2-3	CASNGRPSGPDTQYF
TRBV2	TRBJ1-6	CAGADRSSYNSPLHF
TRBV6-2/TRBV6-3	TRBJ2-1	CASSPRVAGVRVYNEQFF
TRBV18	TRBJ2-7	CASSIWGPYEQYF
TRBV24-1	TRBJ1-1	CATSTGLGGYTEAFF
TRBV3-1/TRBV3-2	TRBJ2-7	CASSPSRLAGQYF
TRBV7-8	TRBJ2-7	CASSPRTGGNEQYF
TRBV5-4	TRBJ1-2	CASSFFGGGGYTF
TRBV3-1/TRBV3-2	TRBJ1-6	CASSPDRGPGPLHF
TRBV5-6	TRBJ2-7	CASSFPGPYEQYF
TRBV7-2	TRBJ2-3	CASSLGGLSTDTQYF
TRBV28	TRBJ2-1	CASSVLAASYNEQFF
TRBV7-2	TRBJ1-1	CASSYNTGGAFF
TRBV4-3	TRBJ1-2	CASSQVGNYGYTF
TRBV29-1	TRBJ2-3	CSVGQEDTQYF
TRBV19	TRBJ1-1	CASSRPTGATRVFF